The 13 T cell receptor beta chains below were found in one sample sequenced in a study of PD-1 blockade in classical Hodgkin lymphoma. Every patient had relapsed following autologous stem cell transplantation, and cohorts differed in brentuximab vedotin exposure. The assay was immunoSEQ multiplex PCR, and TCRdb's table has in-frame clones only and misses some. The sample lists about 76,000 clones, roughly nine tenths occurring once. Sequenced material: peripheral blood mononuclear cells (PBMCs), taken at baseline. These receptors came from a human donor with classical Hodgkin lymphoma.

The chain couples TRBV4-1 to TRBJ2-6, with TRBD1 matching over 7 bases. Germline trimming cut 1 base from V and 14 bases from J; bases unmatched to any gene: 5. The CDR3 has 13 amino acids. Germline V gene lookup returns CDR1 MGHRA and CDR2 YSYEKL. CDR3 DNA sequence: TGCGCCAGCAGCCAAGGCCGACAGGGCTTCCTGACTTTC. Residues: CASSQGRQGFLTF.

The DNA for the CDR3 is TGTGCCAGTGGCACTCCGGACAGGGTGGCCAATGAGCAGTTCTTC. Its protein is CASGTPDRVANEQFF. V is TRBV19 and J is TRBJ2-1, with 8 positions matching TRBD1. V shed 8 bases, J shed 6 bases, and the junction held 12 bases outside the gene matches. Germline V CDR1 and CDR2: LNHDA, SQIVND (reference sequence). This CDR3 is 15 amino acids long.

In DNA form, the CDR3 reads TGTGCCTGGAGTGGAGGGACCGTCTATGGCTACACCTTC. Protein product: CAWSGGTVYGYTF. V is TRBV30 and J is TRBJ1-2, with D possibly TRBD1 on 5 matching bases. The V and J ends lost 1 base and 4 bases respectively, with 10 bases between them. This CDR3 spans 13 amino acids. Germline assignment: CDR1 GTSNPN and CDR2 SVGIG (reference sequence).

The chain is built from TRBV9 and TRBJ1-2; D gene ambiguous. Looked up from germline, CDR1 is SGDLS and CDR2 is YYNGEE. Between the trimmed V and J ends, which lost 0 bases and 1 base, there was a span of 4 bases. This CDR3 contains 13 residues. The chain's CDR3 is CASSVGLNYGYTF. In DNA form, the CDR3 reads TGTGCCAGCAGCGTAGGCCTTAACTATGGCTACACCTTC.

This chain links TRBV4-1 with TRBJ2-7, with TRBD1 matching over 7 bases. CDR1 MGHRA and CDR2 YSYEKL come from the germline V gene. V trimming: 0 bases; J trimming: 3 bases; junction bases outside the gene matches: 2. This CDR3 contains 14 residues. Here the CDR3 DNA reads TGCGCCAGCAGCCAAGAACAGGGGCTCTACGAGCAGTACTTC. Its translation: CASSQEQGLYEQYF.

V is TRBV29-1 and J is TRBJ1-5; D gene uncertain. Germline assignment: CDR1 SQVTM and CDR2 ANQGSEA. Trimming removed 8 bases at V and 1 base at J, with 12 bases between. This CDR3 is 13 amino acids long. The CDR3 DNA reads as TGCAGCACCTGGGAAGGGAGCAATCAGCCCCAGCATTTT. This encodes CSTWEGSNQPQHF.

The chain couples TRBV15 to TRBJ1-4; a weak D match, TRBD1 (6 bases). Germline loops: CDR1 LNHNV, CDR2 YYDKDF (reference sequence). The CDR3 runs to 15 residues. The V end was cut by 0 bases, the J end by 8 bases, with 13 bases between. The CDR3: CATSRDGQLNEKLFF. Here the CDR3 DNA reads TGTGCCACCAGCAGAGATGGACAGCTTAACGAAAAACTGTTTTTT.

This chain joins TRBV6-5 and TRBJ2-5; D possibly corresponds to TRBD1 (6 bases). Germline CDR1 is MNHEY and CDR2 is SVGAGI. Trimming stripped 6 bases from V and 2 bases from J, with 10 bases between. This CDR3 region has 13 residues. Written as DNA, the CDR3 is TGTGCCAGCAGGTTGACAGGTCAAGAGACCCAGTACTTC. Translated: CASRLTGQETQYF.

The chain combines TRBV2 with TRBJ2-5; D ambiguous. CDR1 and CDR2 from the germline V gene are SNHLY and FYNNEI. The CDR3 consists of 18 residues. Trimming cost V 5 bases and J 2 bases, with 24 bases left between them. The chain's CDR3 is CASSPYTPAMGGQETQYF. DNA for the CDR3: TGTGCCAGCAGTCCTTATACCCCAGCGATGGGCGGACAAGAGACCCAGTACTTC. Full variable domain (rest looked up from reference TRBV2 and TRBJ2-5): EPEVTQTPSHQVTQMGQEVILRCVPISNHLYFYWYRQILGQKVEFLVSFYNNEISEKSEIFDDQFSVERPDGSNFTLKIRSTKLEDSAMYFCASSPYTPAMGGQETQYFGPGTRLLVL.

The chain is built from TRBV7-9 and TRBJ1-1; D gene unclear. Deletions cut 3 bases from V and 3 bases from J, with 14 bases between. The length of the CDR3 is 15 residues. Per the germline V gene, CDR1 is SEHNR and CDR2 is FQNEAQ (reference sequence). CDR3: CASSLAGRLDTEAFF. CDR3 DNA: TGTGCCAGCAGCTTGGCTGGGAGGTTAGACACTGAAGCTTTCTTT.

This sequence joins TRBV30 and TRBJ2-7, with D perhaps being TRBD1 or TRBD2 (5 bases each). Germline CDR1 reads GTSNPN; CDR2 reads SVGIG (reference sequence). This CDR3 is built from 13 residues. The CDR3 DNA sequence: TGTGCTTGGGACCGAGGAGGCCCCTACGAGCAGTACTTC. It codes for CAWDRGGPYEQYF.

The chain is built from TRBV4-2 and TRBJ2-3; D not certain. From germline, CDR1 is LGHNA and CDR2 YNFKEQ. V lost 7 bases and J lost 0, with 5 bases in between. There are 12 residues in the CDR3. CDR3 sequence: CASIDSTDTQYF. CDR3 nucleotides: TGTGCCAGCATTGATAGCACAGATACGCAGTATTTT.

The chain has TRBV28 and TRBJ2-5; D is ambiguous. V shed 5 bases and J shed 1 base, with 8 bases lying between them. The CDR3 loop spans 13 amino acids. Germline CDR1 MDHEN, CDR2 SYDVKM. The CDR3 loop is CASSRVIQETQYF. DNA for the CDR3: TGTGCCAGCAGTCGAGTTATCCAAGAGACCCAGTACTTC.